The 24 T cell receptor beta chains given below trace back to one sample, sequenced in a study of cytomegalovirus exposure and HLA in healthy donors. The PCR contained 60 Vbeta and 13 Jbeta primers. Profiling relied on immunoSEQ multiplex PCR, and the TCRdb table lists in-frame clones only, not all of them. The table records just under 150,000 clones, 65% to 90% of them present only once. The source material was PBMCs. The receptors originated from a young woman in good health and CMV-seronegative.

This clone was observed once. The chain couples TRBV9 to TRBJ2-2; D is undetermined. Trimming removed 2 bases at V and 0 bases at J, with 14 bases between. CDR3 size: 17 residues. Germline CDR1 reads SGDLS; CDR2 reads YYNGEE. The CDR3 sequence is CASSVDRPGTNTGELFF. The CDR3 DNA reads as TGTGCCAGCAGCGTTGATCGGCCAGGAACGAACACCGGGGAGCTGTTTTTT.

This clone was recorded once. The CDR3 sequence is CASSQGQLARAETQYF. In DNA, the CDR3 is TGTGCCAGCTCACAGGGACAGCTAGCCAGGGCAGAGACCCAGTACTTC. V is TRBV18 and J is TRBJ2-5; the match to TRBD1 covers 7 bases. The germline gives CDR1 KGHSH, CDR2 LQKENI. The CDR3 has 16 residues. With V trimmed by 4 bases and J by 4 bases, 12 bases remained unmatched. Full variable domain (remainder filled in from reference TRBV18 and TRBJ2-5): NAGVMQNPRHLVRRRGQEARLRCSPMKGHSHVYWYRQLPEEGLKFMVYLQKENIIDESGMPKERFSAEFPKEGPSILRIQQVVRGDSAAYFCASSQGQLARAETQYFGPGTRLLVL.

The chain employs TRBV18 and TRBJ2-3, with D hard to call. Per the germline V gene, CDR1 is KGHSH and CDR2 is LQKENI. The CDR3 sequence is 13 residues long. Deletions cut 3 bases from V and 0 bases from J, with 4 bases between. CDR3 in amino acids: CASSPPSTDTQYF. The CDR3 region has the DNA TGTGCCAGCTCACCCCCTAGCACAGATACGCAGTATTTT.

The genes are TRBV9 and TRBJ2-1, with TRBD2 matching over 7 bases. This CDR3 has 15 amino acids. The germline CDR1 and CDR2 sequences are SGDLS and YYNGEE. V shed 4 bases and J 1 base; nucleotides not matched to a gene: 5. The CDR3 is CASSSRLASYNEQFF. CDR3 nucleotides: TGTGCCAGCAGCTCCAGACTAGCTTCCTACAATGAGCAGTTCTTC.

The gene calls are TRBV6-5 and TRBJ1-2; D uncertain. Germline lookup yields CDR1 MNHEY and CDR2 SVGAGI. The CDR3 has 15 residues. V shed 3 bases and J shed 5 bases, with 16 bases lying between them. CDR3 residues: CASSYVSQNVYGYTF. CDR3 DNA sequence: TGTGCCAGCAGTTATGTGTCACAGAACGTTTATGGCTACACCTTC.

The chain employs TRBV30 and TRBJ1-6; maybe TRBD1 (5 bases). V lost 3 bases and J 9 bases, leaving 15 bases between the germline ends. Germline CDR1 is GTSNPN and CDR2 is SVGIG (reference sequence). This CDR3 has 14 residues. CDR3 sequence reads: CAWRMAAGGSPLHF. The CDR3 nucleotides are TGTGCCTGGAGGATGGCGGCCGGGGGTTCACCCCTCCACTTT.

This clone was seen more than once but under ten times. The rearrangement uses TRBV7-2 and TRBJ1-3; TRBD1 is a possible D gene (5 bases). The V and J ends lost 5 bases and 0 bases respectively, with 11 bases between them. CDR1 and CDR2 (germline): SGHTA, FQGNSA. The CDR3 totals 15 residues. As DNA, the CDR3 is TGTGCCAGCAGCCCACGGGGGGACTCTGGAAACACCATATATTTT. Translating gives CASSPRGDSGNTIYF.

This chain links TRBV19 with TRBJ2-7; D possibly corresponds to TRBD1 (8 bases). Deletions cut 7 bases from V and 2 bases from J, with 18 bases between. The CDR3 is 15 residues long. Germline V gives CDR1 LNHDA, CDR2 SQIVND (reference sequence). In DNA form, the CDR3 reads TGTGCCAGTATCTCACGGACAGGGACTACCTACGAGCAGTACTTC. It encodes CASISRTGTTYEQYF.

There are a few counts of this clone. This rearrangement joins TRBV2 to TRBJ2-7; TRBD1 matches 10 bases. The CDR3 has 15 amino acids. V was pared by 4 bases and J by 0 bases, with 3 bases of the junction left unmatched. Germline CDR1 and CDR2: SNHLY and FYNNEI. The CDR3 sequence: CASSGGQGTSYEQYF. In nucleotides, the CDR3 is TGTGCCAGCAGTGGGGGACAGGGGACCTCCTACGAGCAGTACTTC.

This chain joins TRBV5-4 and TRBJ1-2; TRBD1 might be the D (5 bases). Trimming cost V 4 bases and J 0 bases, with 10 bases left between them. Germline-derived CDR1 and CDR2 are SGHNT and YYREEE (reference sequence). The CDR3 loop spans 14 amino acids. DNA for the CDR3: TGTGCCAGCAGCAAGAGACAGCCTAACTATGGCTACACCTTC. Amino acids: CASSKRQPNYGYTF.

The chain recombines TRBV29-1 with TRBJ1-5, with 9 nucleotides matching TRBD1. Looked up from germline, CDR1 is SQVTM and CDR2 is ANQGSEA. Trimming removed 4 bases from V and 1 base from J; junction bases left unmatched: 8. The CDR3 covers 16 residues. CDR3 nucleotides: TGCAGCGTTGTGTACGGGACAGGGTTAAGCAATCAGCCCCAGCATTTT. This encodes CSVVYGTGLSNQPQHF.

This clone was found once. The chain joins TRBV2 to TRBJ1-5; tentative D call: TRBD1 (6 bases). Trimming took 8 bases from V and 6 from J, leaving 14 bases between them. CDR3 length: 13 amino acids. The germline V gene encodes CDR1 SNHLY and CDR2 FYNNEI. DNA for the CDR3: TGTGCCAGCGGTGTGGGACAAGCTCAGCCCCAGCATTTT. Protein: CASGVGQAQPQHF.

V and J are TRBV30 and TRBJ1-4; possibly TRBD1 for D (5 bases). The CDR3 totals 14 residues. Germline values: CDR1 GTSNPN, CDR2 SVGIG (reference sequence). Between the trimmed V and J ends, which lost 7 bases and 7 bases, there was a span of 19 bases. DNA of the CDR3: TGTGCCTCCGGGTACGGGGGAAACGGTGAAAAACTGTTTTTT. It codes for CASGYGGNGEKLFF.

The chain recombines TRBV2 with TRBJ2-7; perhaps TRBD2 as D (6 bases). Germline V gives CDR1 SNHLY, CDR2 FYNNEI. The CDR3 extends over 13 amino acids. The V gene lost 3 bases and the J gene lost 5 bases, with 11 bases spanning the gap. The DNA of the CDR3 is TGTGCCAGCAGTGAGTGGCGGGAACACGAGCAGTACTTC. It specifies CASSEWREHEQYF.

The chain has TRBV7-3 and TRBJ2-7, with D maybe TRBD2 (6 bases). CDR1 and CDR2 (germline): SGHTA, FQGTGA. CDR3 length equals 14 residues. V lost 3 bases and J 5 bases, leaving 14 bases between the germline ends. CDR3: CASSFDGSVNEQYF. The CDR3 DNA reads as TGTGCCAGCAGCTTTGACGGGAGCGTCAACGAGCAGTACTTC.

The rearrangement links TRBV5-1 to TRBJ1-1; D is unresolved. V lost 0 bases to trimming and J lost 5 bases, with 11 bases between them. There are 14 residues in the CDR3. From germline, CDR1 is SGHRS and CDR2 YFSETQ. The chain's CDR3 is CASSLGASGTEAFF. The CDR3 bases are TGCGCCAGCAGCTTGGGCGCTTCGGGAACTGAAGCTTTCTTT.

This chain joins TRBV5-5 and TRBJ2-7; 8 bases are a match to TRBD2. J lost 2 bases, V lost 1 base, and 2 bases had no gene match. The CDR3 spans 14 residues. CDR1 is SGHKS, CDR2 YYEKEE, per germline (reference sequence). DNA of the CDR3: TGTGCCAGCAGCTTGCAGCGGGGGACCTACGAGCAGTACTTC. This encodes CASSLQRGTYEQYF.

This clone was counted a few times. The V call is TRBV4-1, the J call TRBJ1-1; D perhaps matches TRBD1 (6 bases). Germline CDR1 reads MGHRA; CDR2 reads YSYEKL. The CDR3 is 16 amino acids. V lost 5 bases to trimming and J lost 1 base, with 17 bases between them. The CDR3: CASSYTGPPTNTEAFF. The CDR3 DNA reads TGCGCCAGCAGCTACACAGGGCCCCCTACGAACACTGAAGCTTTCTTT.

This chain uses TRBV5-1 with TRBJ2-7; a weak D match, TRBD1 (6 bases). Germline CDR1 reads SGHRS; CDR2 reads YFSETQ. The CDR3 runs 14 residues. The V and J ends lost 4 bases and 3 bases respectively, with 14 bases between them. This chain's CDR3 is CASSLQGRNYEQYF. The CDR3 DNA reads TGCGCCAGCAGCCTACAGGGTAGGAACTACGAGCAGTACTTC.

The J gene is TRBJ1-2, the V gene TRBV6-1; a possible D gene is TRBD1 (6 bases). The germline gives CDR1 MNHNS, CDR2 SASEGT. The CDR3 loop spans 12 amino acids. V lost 6 bases and J lost 5, with 10 bases in between. CDR3 in DNA: TGTGCCAGCAGACAGGGAACTTATGGCTACACCTTC. The encoded protein is CASRQGTYGYTF.

V is TRBV30 and J is TRBJ2-1; D may be TRBD1 (6 bases). Trimming took off 2 bases at V and 2 bases at J, with 10 bases between the two ends. This CDR3 spans 14 amino acids. Germline V gene data show CDR1 as GTSNPN and CDR2 as SVGIG (reference sequence). The CDR3 reads CAWSLGAAYNEQFF. The CDR3 coding sequence is TGTGCCTGGAGTTTGGGGGCAGCCTACAATGAGCAGTTCTTC.

This sequence joins TRBV12-2 and TRBJ1-5. TRBV12-2 is a pseudogene. The length of the CDR3 is 16 residues. CDR3 sequence reads: CASRPRQGGSNQPQHF. Here the CDR3 DNA reads TGTGCAAGTCGCCCCCGGCAGGGAGGGAGCAATCAGCCCCAGCATTTT.

The rearrangement uses TRBV6-1 and TRBJ1-5; maybe TRBD1 (6 bases). The germline gives CDR1 MNHNS, CDR2 SASEGT. V was cut by 11 bases and J by 0 bases, with 11 bases left in between. This CDR3 spans 13 amino acids. The CDR3 DNA reads TGTGCCGGACACAGGGATAGCAATCAGCCCCAGCATTTT. This codes for CAGHRDSNQPQHF.

This chain connects TRBV7-6 to TRBJ1-2, with D possibly TRBD1 on 6 matching bases. Germline V gene sequence: CDR1 SGHVS, CDR2 FNYEAQ. Trimming took 1 base from V and 0 from J, leaving 18 bases between them. This CDR3 spans 18 amino acids. The CDR3: CASSLDAWGQNSNYGYTF. As DNA, the CDR3 is TGTGCCAGCAGCTTAGACGCCTGGGGGCAGAACTCTAACTATGGCTACACCTTC.